The 21 T cell receptor beta chains below were found in one sample sequenced in a study of shared clonotypes between healthy human individuals. Repertoires were generated with immunoSEQ multiplex PCR, while TCRdb's copy carries only in-frame clones and drops some. The sample includes under 1,100,000 clones, more than 75% of them seen just once. Source material: memory CD4+ T cells from PBMCs. The subset denotes: CD45RA-negative fraction. The receptor source for this set is a man younger than 35 in good health. Some clones in this sample may be carry-over from other donors' samples.

V gene TRBV15 combines with J gene TRBJ2-7; D is possibly TRBD2 (6 bases). The V gene lost 5 bases and the J gene lost 4 bases, with 18 bases spanning the gap. The CDR3 has 15 amino acids. CDR1 and CDR2 (germline): LNHNV, YYDKDF (reference sequence). The CDR3 sequence is CATSERTGVSYEQYF. In nucleotides, the CDR3 is TGTGCCACCAGCGAGAGAACGGGGGTTTCGTACGAGCAGTACTTC.

The table lists this clone with a few counts. The V gene is TRBV7-6, the J gene TRBJ1-2; 8 bases are a match to TRBD1. The J segment lost 6 bases and the V segment lost 5 bases, leaving 14 bases of the junction unmatched. The CDR3 is 16 amino acids. Germline lookup yields CDR1 SGHVS and CDR2 FNYEAQ. The CDR3 sequence is CASSSSRGQSGDGYTF. Here the CDR3 DNA reads TGTGCCAGCAGCAGTAGCAGGGGGCAGAGTGGGGATGGCTACACCTTC. Full variable domain (remainder filled in from reference TRBV7-6 and TRBJ1-2): GAGVSQSPRYKVTKRGQDVALRCDPISGHVSLYWYRQALGQGPEFLTYFNYEAQQDKSGLPNDRFSAERPEGSISTLTIQRTEQRDSAMYRCASSSSRGQSGDGYTFGSGTRLTVV.

Concerning this clone: The same CDR3 arises from other DNA sequences in this sample as well. V gene TRBV7-9 combines with J gene TRBJ2-1, with a possible D match to TRBD2 (6 bases). Germline loops: CDR1 SEHNR, CDR2 FQNEAQ (reference sequence). This CDR3 region has 13 residues. V shed 1 base and J shed 6 bases, with 7 bases lying between them. The CDR3 loop is CASSLGSGNEQFF. The CDR3, as DNA: TGTGCCAGCAGCTTAGGTAGCGGCAATGAGCAGTTCTTC.

This clone was counted between two and nine times. The chain recombines TRBV7-7 with TRBJ1-1; TRBD1 is a possible D gene (5 bases). V lost 5 bases, J lost 0 bases, and 7 bases lay in between. Germline V gene lookup returns CDR1 SSHAT and CDR2 FNYEAQ (reference sequence). The CDR3 runs 13 residues. The CDR3 here is CASSAQVNTEAFF. In DNA, the CDR3 is TGTGCCAGCAGCGCACAGGTGAACACTGAAGCTTTCTTT.

The V and J genes are TRBV28 and TRBJ2-7; a weak D match, TRBD1 (6 bases). The CDR3 contains 12 residues. Germline V gene data show CDR1 as MDHEN and CDR2 as SYDVKM. V was pared by 7 bases and J by 3 bases, with 10 bases between. CDR3 residues: CASTSGVYEQYF. CDR3 DNA: TGTGCCAGCACATCAGGGGTCTACGAGCAGTACTTC.

This clone was counted only a few times. The chain is built from TRBV28 and TRBJ1-6, with 7 bases that match TRBD1. CDR1 is MDHEN, CDR2 SYDVKM, per germline. Trimming at V came to 6 bases and at J to 6 bases, leaving 2 bases not matched to a gene. The CDR3 sequence is 13 residues long. The CDR3 reads CASSPGGNSPLHF. DNA for the CDR3: TGTGCCAGCAGCCCAGGGGGTAATTCACCCCTCCACTTT.

To note about this clone: Other nucleotide sequences from this sample produce the same CDR3. The chain employs TRBV7-2 and TRBJ2-7; no definite D call. Trimming shortened V by 0 bases and J by 7 bases, and 4 bases separated the two germline ends. Per the germline V gene, CDR1 is SGHTA and CDR2 is FQGNSA. This CDR3 is built from 11 residues. As DNA, the CDR3 is TGTGCCAGCAGCTTAGCCCTGGAGCAGTACTTC. Translation: CASSLALEQYF.

To note about this clone: The same CDR3 also results from other DNA sequences found in this sample. The J gene is TRBJ1-1, the V gene TRBV19, with D uncertain. This CDR3 has 13 residues. Germline values: CDR1 LNHDA, CDR2 SQIVND (reference sequence). The V end was cut by 3 bases, the J end by 5 bases, with 10 bases between. CDR3 residues: CASSIESGTEAFF. The CDR3 DNA is TGTGCCAGTAGTATTGAGAGTGGAACTGAAGCTTTCTTT.

The rearrangement joins TRBV7-2 to TRBJ1-1; a possible D gene is TRBD1 (5 bases). CDR1 and CDR2 (germline): SGHTA, FQGNSA. This CDR3 contains 14 residues. V lost 5 bases to trimming and J lost 2 bases, with 12 bases between them. The CDR3 spells CASSRQSINTEAFF. As DNA, the CDR3 is TGTGCCAGCAGCAGACAGTCAATTAACACTGAAGCTTTCTTT.

This chain joins TRBV30 and TRBJ1-1, with a tentative D call TRBD1 (5 bases). This CDR3 is 13 amino acids long. Germline lookup yields CDR1 GTSNPN and CDR2 SVGIG (reference sequence). V dropped 3 bases and J dropped 1 base, with 9 bases sitting between them. CDR3 sequence reads: CAWSDDRNTEAFF. The CDR3, as DNA: TGTGCCTGGAGCGACGACAGGAACACTGAAGCTTTCTTT.

The J gene is TRBJ2-3, the V gene TRBV7-2; the D gene is possibly TRBD2 (5 bases). CDR1 is SGHTA and CDR2 is FQGNSA in the germline V gene. Trimming removed 1 base from V and 8 bases from J, with 10 bases in between. This CDR3 has 13 residues. DNA of the CDR3: TGTGCCAGCAGCTTAGACGGCCGGGGTACGCAGTATTTT. Residues: CASSLDGRGTQYF.

This clone was seen a handful of times. The chain carries TRBV7-8 and TRBJ1-2; D is possibly TRBD1 (6 bases). This CDR3 has 13 residues. Germline CDR1 and CDR2: SGHVS and FQNEAQ. The V end lost 5 bases, the J end lost 3 bases, and 10 bases lay between the germline ends. CDR3: CASSPGAYYGYTF. CDR3 nucleotide sequence: TGTGCCAGCAGCCCGGGGGCTTACTATGGCTACACCTTC.

The J gene is TRBJ1-1, the V gene TRBV7-8, with 7 nucleotides matching TRBD1. The germline gives CDR1 SGHVS, CDR2 FQNEAQ. The J segment lost 6 bases and the V segment lost 2 bases, leaving 9 bases of the junction unmatched. This CDR3 has 15 amino acids. The CDR3 DNA is TGTGCCAGCAGCTTAAGACAGGGTGTAATCCCTGAAGCTTTCTTT. Translating gives CASSLRQGVIPEAFF.

In this sample, this clone turned up a few times. This rearrangement joins TRBV19 to TRBJ2-3; D is perhaps TRBD2 (5 bases). Trimming took 3 bases from V and 1 from J, leaving 8 bases between them. The CDR3 has 14 amino acids. Germline CDR1 and CDR2: LNHDA and SQIVND (reference sequence). The CDR3 sequence is CASSMMRGTDTQYF. The CDR3 region has the DNA TGTGCCAGTAGTATGATGCGGGGCACAGATACGCAGTATTTT.

The CDR3 nucleotides read TGTGCCAGCAGCTTAAACGGGCACACTGAAGCTTTCTTT. It translates to CASSLNGHTEAFF. The J gene is TRBJ1-1, the V gene TRBV11-2; D not certain. This CDR3 spans 13 amino acids. Trimming shortened V by 2 bases and J by 3 bases, and 7 bases separated the two germline ends. Per germline, CDR1 SGHAT and CDR2 FQNNGV.

The gene calls are TRBV5-5 and TRBJ1-3; no firm D call. V lost 3 bases, J lost 6 bases, and 10 bases lay in between. Germline V gene lookup returns CDR1 SGHKS and CDR2 YYEKEE (reference sequence). The length of the CDR3 is 13 residues. The CDR3 sequence is CASSSGPLNTIYF. In nucleotides, the CDR3 is TGTGCCAGCAGCTCCGGACCGCTAAACACCATATATTTT.

The V call is TRBV29-1, the J call TRBJ2-3; 7 bases match TRBD1. The CDR3 sequence is 12 residues long. The germline CDR1 and CDR2 sequences are SQVTM and ANQGSEA. Trimming took 7 bases from V and 0 from J; bases not matched to a gene: 1. The CDR3, as DNA: TGCAGCGGGGGACAGAGCACAGATACGCAGTATTTT. Its protein is CSGGQSTDTQYF.

This clone was recorded a few times. The V gene is TRBV19, the J gene TRBJ2-1; possibly TRBD2 for D (6 bases). CDR3 length: 14 amino acids. Between the trimmed V and J ends, which lost 10 bases and 0 bases, there was a span of 13 bases. CDR1 and CDR2 (germline): LNHDA, SQIVND (reference sequence). The CDR3 nucleotides are TGTGCCACCTCGGGAGCCCACTCCTACAATGAGCAGTTCTTC. Amino acid sequence: CATSGAHSYNEQFF.

The gene calls are TRBV27 and TRBJ2-5, with TRBD2 matching 12 bases. Germline-derived CDR1 and CDR2 are MNHEY and SMNVEV (reference sequence). This CDR3 spans 16 amino acids. The junction had 8 bases not matched to a gene; V was cut back by 5 bases and J by 4 bases. The DNA of the CDR3 is TGTGCCAGCAGTACCTACGGACTAGCGGGACTAGAGACCCAGTACTTC. As protein: CASSTYGLAGLETQYF.

The chain combines TRBV5-1 with TRBJ2-3; D is tentatively TRBD1 or TRBD2 (5 bases each). This CDR3 is 15 amino acids long. The V and J ends lost 5 bases and 1 base respectively, with 14 bases between them. Looked up from germline, CDR1 is SGHRS and CDR2 is YFSETQ. This chain's CDR3 is CASSPQEARTDTQYF. CDR3 sequence (DNA): TGCGCCAGCAGTCCACAGGAGGCCCGCACAGATACGCAGTATTTT.

In nucleotides, the CDR3 is TGTGCCAGCAGCCTGGATAATGGGGACTATGGCTACACCTTC. Protein product: CASSLDNGDYGYTF. The rearrangement uses TRBV28 and TRBJ1-2; D is unclear. V gave up 6 bases and J gave up 3 bases, with 14 bases separating them. The CDR3 is 14 residues long. From germline, CDR1 is MDHEN and CDR2 SYDVKM.